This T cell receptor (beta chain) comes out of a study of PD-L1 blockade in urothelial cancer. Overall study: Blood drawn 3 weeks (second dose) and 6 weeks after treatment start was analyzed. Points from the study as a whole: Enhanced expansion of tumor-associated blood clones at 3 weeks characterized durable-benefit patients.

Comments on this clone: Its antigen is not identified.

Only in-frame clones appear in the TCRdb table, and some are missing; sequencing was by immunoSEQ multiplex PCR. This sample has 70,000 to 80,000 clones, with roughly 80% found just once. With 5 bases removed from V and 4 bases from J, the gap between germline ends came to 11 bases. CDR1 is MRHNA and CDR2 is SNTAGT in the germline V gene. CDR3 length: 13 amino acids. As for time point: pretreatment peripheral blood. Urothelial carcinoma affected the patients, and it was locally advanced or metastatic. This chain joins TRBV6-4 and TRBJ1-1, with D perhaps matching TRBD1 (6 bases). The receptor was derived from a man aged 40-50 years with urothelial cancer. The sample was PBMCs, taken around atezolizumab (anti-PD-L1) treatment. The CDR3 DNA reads TGTGCCAGCAGTCAAGACAGGAGCACTGAAGCTTTCTTT. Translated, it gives CASSQDRSTEAFF.